This T cell receptor beta chain was documented in a study of shared clonotypes between healthy human individuals. J was trimmed by 3 bases and V by 1 base; bases with no gene match: 4. There are 16 residues in the CDR3. CDR1 is SGDLS and CDR2 is YYNGEE in the germline V gene. Per sorted-subset replicate PCR, input was around 200 ng DNA, representing around 28,000 T cell genomes. TCRdb's table, derived via immunoSEQ multiplex PCR, lists solely in-frame clones and lacks some. The sample has about 1,800,000 clones, approximately 94% seen once. As for this clone: The target antigen is unknown.

Naive CD8 isolation took CD45RO-negative cells positively selected for CCR7 and excluded terminally differentiated effector memory CD45RA+ cells. Overall study results and limits: When naive CD4 clonotypes were compared across a few donors, around 5% were shared. On the whole, naive subsets had larger estimated richness than memory subsets had. Sequencing depth was expected to influence donor clonotype sharing.

The genes are TRBV9 and TRBJ1-4, with 9 bases lining up with TRBD1. Sequencing was performed on naive CD8+ T cells sorted from blood. The sequence derives from a man in his late teens or twenties in good health. The CDR3 here is CASSVTGGVANEKLFF. CDR3 sequence (DNA): TGTGCCAGCAGCGTAACAGGGGGCGTAGCTAATGAAAAACTGTTTTTT.